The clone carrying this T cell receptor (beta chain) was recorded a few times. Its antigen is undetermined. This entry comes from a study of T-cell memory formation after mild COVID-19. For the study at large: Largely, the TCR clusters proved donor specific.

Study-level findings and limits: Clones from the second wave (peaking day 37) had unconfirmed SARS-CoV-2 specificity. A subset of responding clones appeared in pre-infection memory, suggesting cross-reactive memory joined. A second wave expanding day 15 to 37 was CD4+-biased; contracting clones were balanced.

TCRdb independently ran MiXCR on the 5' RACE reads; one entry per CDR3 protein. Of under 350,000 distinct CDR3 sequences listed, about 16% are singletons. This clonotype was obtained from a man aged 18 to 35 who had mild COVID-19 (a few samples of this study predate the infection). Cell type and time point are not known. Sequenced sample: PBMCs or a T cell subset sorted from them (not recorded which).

The CDR3 DNA reads TGCGCCAGCAGCCCAACATATCTGGGACAGGGTATCGACGAGCAGTACTTC. This sequence encodes CASSPTYLGQGIDEQYF. V is TRBV5-1 and J is TRBJ2-7; TRBD1 agrees at 9 bases. There are 17 residues in the CDR3. V gave up 4 bases and J gave up 5 bases; unmatched junction bases: 16. CDR1 and CDR2 (germline): SGHRS, YFSETQ.